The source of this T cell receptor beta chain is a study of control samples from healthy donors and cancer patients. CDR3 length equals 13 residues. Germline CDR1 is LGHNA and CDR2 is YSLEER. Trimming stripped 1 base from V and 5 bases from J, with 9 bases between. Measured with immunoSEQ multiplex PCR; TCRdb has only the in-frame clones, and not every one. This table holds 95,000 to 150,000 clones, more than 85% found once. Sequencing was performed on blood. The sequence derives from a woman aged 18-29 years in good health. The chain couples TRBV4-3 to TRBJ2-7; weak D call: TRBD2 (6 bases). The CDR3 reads CASSQGGGDEQYF. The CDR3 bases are TGCGCCAGCAGCCAAGGAGGAGGGGACGAGCAGTACTTC.